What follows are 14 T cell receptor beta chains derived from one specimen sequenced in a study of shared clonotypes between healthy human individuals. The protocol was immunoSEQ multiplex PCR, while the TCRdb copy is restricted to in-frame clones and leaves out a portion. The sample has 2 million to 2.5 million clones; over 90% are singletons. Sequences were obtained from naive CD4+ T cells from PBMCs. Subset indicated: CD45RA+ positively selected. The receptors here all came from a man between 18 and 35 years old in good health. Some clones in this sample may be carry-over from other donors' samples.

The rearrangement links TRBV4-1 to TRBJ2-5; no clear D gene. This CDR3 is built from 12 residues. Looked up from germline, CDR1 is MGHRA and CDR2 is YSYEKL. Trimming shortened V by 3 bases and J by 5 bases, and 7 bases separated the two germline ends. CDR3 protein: CASSHTGETQYF. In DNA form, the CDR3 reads TGCGCCAGCAGCCACACGGGTGAGACCCAGTACTTC.

The DNA of the CDR3 is TGTGCCAGCAGCCAAGATCAATACAATGAGCAGTTCTTC. This codes for CASSQDQYNEQFF. J is TRBJ2-1 and V is TRBV4-2; no reliable D call. The CDR3 is made up of 13 amino acids. Germline lookup yields CDR1 LGHNA and CDR2 YNFKEQ. Trimming pared 0 bases from V and 4 bases from J, leaving 4 bases between.

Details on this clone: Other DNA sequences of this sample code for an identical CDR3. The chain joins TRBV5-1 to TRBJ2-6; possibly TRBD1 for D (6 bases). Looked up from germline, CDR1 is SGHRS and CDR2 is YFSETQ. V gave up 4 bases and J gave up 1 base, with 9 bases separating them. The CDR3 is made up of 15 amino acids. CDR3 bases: TGCGCCAGCAGCGTTACAGGGTCTGGGGCCAACGTCCTGACTTTC. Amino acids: CASSVTGSGANVLTF.

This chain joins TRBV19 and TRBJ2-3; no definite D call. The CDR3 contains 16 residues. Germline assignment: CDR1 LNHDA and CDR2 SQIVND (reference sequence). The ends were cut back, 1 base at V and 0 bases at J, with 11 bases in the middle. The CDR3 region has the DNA TGTGCCAGTAGTATAGCCAGACTTACGAGCACAGATACGCAGTATTTT. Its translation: CASSIARLTSTDTQYF.

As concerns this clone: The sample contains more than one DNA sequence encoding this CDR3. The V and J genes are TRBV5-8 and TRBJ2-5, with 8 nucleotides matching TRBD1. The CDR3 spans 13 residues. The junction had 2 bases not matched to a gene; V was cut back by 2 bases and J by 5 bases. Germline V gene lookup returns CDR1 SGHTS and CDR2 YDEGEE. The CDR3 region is CASSLQGGETQYF. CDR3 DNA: TGTGCCAGCAGCTTACAGGGGGGCGAGACCCAGTACTTC.

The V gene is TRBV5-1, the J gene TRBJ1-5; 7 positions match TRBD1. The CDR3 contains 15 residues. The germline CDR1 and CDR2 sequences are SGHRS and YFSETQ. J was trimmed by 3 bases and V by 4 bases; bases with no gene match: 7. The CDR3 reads CASSAAGQINQPQHF. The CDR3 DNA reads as TGCGCCAGCAGCGCCGCGGGACAGATCAATCAGCCCCAGCATTTT.

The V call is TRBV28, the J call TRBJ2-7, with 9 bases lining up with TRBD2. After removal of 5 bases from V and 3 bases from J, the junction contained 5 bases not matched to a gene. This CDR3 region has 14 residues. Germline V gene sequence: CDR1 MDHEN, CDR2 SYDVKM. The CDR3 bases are TGTGCCAGCAGTACCGGGACTAGCATCTACGAGCAGTACTTC. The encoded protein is CASSTGTSIYEQYF.

CDR3 amino acids: CASLGVADTQYF. The CDR3 region has the DNA TGTGCCAGCCTAGGCGTTGCAGATACGCAGTATTTT. The J gene is TRBJ2-3, the V gene TRBV2; D remains ambiguous. CDR3 size: 12 residues. Trimming removed 8 bases from V and 4 bases from J, with 10 bases in between. Germline CDR1 and CDR2: SNHLY and FYNNEI.

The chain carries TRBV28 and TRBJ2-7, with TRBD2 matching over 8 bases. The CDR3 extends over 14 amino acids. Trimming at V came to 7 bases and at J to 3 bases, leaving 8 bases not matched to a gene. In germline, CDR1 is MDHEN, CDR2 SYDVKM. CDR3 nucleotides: TGTGCCAGCACAGCGGGAGTCGCGTACTACGAGCAGTACTTC. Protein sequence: CASTAGVAYYEQYF. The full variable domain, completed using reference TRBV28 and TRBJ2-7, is DVKVTQSSRYLVKRTGEKVFLECVQDMDHENMFWYRQDPGLGLRLIYFSYDVKMKEKGDIPEGYSVSREKKERFSLILESASTNQTSMYLCASTAGVAYYEQYFGPGTRLTVT.

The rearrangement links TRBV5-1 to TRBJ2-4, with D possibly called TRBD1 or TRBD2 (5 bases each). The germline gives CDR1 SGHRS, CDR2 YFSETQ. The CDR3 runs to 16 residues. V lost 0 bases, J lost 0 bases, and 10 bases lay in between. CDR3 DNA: TGCGCCAGCAGCTTGGCATCCGGGACAGCCAAAAACATTCAGTACTTC. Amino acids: CASSLASGTAKNIQYF.

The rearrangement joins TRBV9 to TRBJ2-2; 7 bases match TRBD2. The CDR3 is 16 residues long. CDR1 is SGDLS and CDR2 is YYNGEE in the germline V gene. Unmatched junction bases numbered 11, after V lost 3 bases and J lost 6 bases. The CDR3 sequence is CASSALLAGASGELFF. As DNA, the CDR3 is TGTGCCAGCAGCGCCCTGCTCGCGGGAGCGTCCGGGGAGCTGTTTTTT.

CDR3 bases: TGTGCCAGCAGTTACCGCTCTAGCGGGAGCGGTGAGCAGTTCTTC. The encoded protein is CASSYRSSGSGEQFF. The chain recombines TRBV6-5 with TRBJ2-1; 10 nucleotides agree with TRBD2. Germline CDR1 MNHEY, CDR2 SVGAGI. The CDR3 runs 15 residues. V gave up 2 bases and J gave up 9 bases; unmatched junction bases: 7.

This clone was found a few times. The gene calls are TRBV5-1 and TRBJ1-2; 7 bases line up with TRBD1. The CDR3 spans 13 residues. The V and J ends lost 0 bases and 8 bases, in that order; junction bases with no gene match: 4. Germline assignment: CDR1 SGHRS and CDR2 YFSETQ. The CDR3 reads CASSLVTGVGYTF. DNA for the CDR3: TGCGCCAGCAGCTTGGTTACAGGGGTGGGCTACACCTTC. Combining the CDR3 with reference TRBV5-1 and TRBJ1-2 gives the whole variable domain KAGVTQTPRYLIKTRGQQVTLSCSPISGHRSVSWYQQTPGQGLQFLFEYFSETQRNKGNFPGRFSGRQFSNSRSEMNVSTLELGDSALYLCASSLVTGVGYTFGSGTRLTVV.

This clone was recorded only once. The CDR3 reads CASSPGQGRDEKLFF. CDR3 coding DNA: TGTGCCAGCTCACCGGGACAGGGGAGAGATGAAAAACTGTTTTTT. This chain connects TRBV18 to TRBJ1-4, with 10 positions matching TRBD1. Trimming at V came to 3 bases and at J to 6 bases, leaving 4 bases not matched to a gene. Germline lookup yields CDR1 KGHSH and CDR2 LQKENI. This CDR3 has 15 residues.